Below, one T cell receptor beta chain is given with its context. The antigen is unknown. Using immunoSEQ multiplex PCR, the repertoire was profiled, and TCRdb retains in-frame clones only, with some absent. Among over 35,000 clones, approximately 87% were seen once, and the ten largest hold 7% to 9.5%. This sample is drawn from a study of PD-1 blockade in classical Hodgkin lymphoma. Every patient had relapsed following autologous stem cell transplantation, and cohorts differed in brentuximab vedotin exposure. CDR1 and CDR2 from the germline V gene are SNHLY and FYNNEI. The V gene lost 4 bases and the J gene lost 6 bases, with 13 bases spanning the gap. The CDR3 is made up of 13 amino acids. The study, taken as a whole, reports: After ASCT, patients who started nivolumab under 1 year later were excluded. By C4D1, CD4+ diversity increased significantly, especially in complete responders.

The chain carries TRBV2 and TRBJ2-7; a weak D match, TRBD1 (6 bases). The sequences come from peripheral blood mononuclear cells (PBMCs), collected at baseline. The sequence derives from a human donor with classical Hodgkin lymphoma. The CDR3 nucleotides are TGTGCCAGCAGTGGGGCAGGGGCGGGCGAGCAGTACTTC. It translates to CASSGAGAGEQYF.